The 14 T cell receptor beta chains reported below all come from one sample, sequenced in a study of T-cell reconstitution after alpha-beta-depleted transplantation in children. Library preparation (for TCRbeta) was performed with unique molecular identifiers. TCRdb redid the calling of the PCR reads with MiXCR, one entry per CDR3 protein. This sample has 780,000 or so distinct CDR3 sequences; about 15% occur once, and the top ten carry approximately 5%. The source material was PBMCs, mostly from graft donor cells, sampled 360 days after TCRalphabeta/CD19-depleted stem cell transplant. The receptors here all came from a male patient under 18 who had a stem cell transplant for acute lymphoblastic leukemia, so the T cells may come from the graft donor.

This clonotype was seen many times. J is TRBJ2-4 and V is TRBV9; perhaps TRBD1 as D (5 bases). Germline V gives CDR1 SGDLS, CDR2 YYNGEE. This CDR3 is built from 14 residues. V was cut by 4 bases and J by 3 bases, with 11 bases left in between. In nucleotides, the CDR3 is TGTGCCAGCAGCCCATCGACAGACAAAAACATTCAGTACTTC. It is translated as CASSPSTDKNIQYF.

The CDR3 here is CASSLLYRGDYEQYF. The CDR3 DNA reads as TGTGCCAGCAGTTTATTATACAGGGGGGATTACGAGCAGTACTTC. The chain links TRBV28 to TRBJ2-7, with 8 bases fitting TRBD1. V trimming: 1 base; J trimming: 4 bases; junction bases outside the gene matches: 6. The CDR3 spans 15 residues. Germline CDR1 and CDR2: MDHEN and SYDVKM.

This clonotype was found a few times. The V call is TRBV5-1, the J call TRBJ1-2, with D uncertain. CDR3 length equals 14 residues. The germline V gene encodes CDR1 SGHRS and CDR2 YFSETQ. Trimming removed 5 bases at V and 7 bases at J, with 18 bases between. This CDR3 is CASSASKVMSGYTF. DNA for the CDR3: TGCGCCAGCAGTGCTTCCAAGGTTATGAGTGGCTACACCTTC.

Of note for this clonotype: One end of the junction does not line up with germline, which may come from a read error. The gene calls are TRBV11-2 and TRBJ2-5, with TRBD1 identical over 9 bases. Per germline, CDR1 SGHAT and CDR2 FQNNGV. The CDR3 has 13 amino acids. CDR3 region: CASSFGTGRPPLF. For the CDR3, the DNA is TGTGCCAGCAGTTTCGGGACAGGGCGACCCCCCCTCTTC.

The CDR3: CASSLRGAQYF. CDR3 nucleotide sequence: TGCGCCAGCAGCTTGCGAGGGGCCCAGTACTTC. The rearrangement joins TRBV5-1 to TRBJ2-5; perhaps D is TRBD1 or TRBD2 (5 bases each). This CDR3 comprises 11 residues. The germline gives CDR1 SGHRS, CDR2 YFSETQ. V lost 1 base and J lost 9, with 7 bases in between.

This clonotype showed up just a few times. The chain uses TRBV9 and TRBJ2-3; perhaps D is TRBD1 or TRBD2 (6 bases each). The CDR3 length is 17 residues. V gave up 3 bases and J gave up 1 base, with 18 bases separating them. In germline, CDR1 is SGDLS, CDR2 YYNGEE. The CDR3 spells CASSDHRARGRTDTQYF. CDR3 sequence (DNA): TGTGCCAGCAGCGACCACAGGGCCCGGGGGCGCACAGATACGCAGTATTTT. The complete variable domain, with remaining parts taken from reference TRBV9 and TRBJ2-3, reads DSGVTQTPKHLITATGQRVTLRCSPRSGDLSVYWYQQSLDQGLQFLIQYYNGEERAKGNILERFSAQQFPDLHSELNLSSLELGDSALYFCASSDHRARGRTDTQYFGPGTRLTVL.

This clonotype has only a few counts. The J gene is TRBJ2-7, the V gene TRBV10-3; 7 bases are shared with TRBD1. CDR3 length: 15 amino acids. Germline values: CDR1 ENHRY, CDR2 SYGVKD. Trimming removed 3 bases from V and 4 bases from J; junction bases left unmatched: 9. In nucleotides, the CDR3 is TGTGCCATCAGTGACCCGGGACAGCCGCGATACGAGCAGTACTTC. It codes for CAISDPGQPRYEQYF.

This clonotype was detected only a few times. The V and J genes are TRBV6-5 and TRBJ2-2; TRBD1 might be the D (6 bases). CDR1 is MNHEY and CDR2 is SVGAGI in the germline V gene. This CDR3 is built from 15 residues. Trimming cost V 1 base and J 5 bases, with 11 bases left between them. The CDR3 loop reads CASSYWTARTGELFF. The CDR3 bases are TGTGCCAGCAGTTACTGGACAGCGAGGACCGGGGAGCTGTTTTTT.

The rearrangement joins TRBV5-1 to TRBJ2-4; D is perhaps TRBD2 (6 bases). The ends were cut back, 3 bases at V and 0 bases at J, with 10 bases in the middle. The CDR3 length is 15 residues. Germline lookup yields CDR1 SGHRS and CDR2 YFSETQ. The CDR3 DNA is TGCGCCAGCAGCTCGAACGGGGGAGCCAAAAACATTCAGTACTTC. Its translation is CASSSNGGAKNIQYF.

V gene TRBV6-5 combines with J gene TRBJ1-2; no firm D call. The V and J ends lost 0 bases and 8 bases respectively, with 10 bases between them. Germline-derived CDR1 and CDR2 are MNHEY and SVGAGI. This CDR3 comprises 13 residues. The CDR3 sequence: CASSYSNSGGYTF. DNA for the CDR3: TGTGCCAGCAGTTACTCCAACTCCGGGGGCTACACCTTC.

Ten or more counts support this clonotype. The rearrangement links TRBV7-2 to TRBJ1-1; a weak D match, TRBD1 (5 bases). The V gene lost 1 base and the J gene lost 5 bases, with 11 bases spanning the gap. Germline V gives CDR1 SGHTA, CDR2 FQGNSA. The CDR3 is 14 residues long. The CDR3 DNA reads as TGTGCCAGCAGCTTAGTGGGGGGTGGAACTGAAGCTTTCTTT. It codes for CASSLVGGGTEAFF.

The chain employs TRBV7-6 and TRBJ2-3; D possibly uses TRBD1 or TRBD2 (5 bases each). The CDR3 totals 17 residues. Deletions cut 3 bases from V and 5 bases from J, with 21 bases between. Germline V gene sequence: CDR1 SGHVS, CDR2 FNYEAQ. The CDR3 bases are TGTGCCAGCAGCTTCGACCGGGGTGGGACCTCGAGAGATACGCAGTATTTT. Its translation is CASSFDRGGTSRDTQYF. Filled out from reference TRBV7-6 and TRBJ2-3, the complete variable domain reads GAGVSQSPRYKVTKRGQDVALRCDPISGHVSLYWYRQALGQGPEFLTYFNYEAQQDKSGLPNDRFSAERPEGSISTLTIQRTEQRDSAMYRCASSFDRGGTSRDTQYFGPGTRLTVL.

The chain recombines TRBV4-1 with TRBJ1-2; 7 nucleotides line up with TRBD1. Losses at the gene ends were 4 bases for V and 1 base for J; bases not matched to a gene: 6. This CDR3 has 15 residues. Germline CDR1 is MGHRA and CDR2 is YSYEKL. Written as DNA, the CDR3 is TGCGCCAGCAGCCTAGGACAGGAGTTTAACTATGGCTACACCTTC. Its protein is CASSLGQEFNYGYTF.

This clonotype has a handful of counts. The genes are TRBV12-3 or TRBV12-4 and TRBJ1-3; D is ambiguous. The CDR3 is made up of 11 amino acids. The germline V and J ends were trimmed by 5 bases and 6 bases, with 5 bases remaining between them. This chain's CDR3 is CASSEANTIYF. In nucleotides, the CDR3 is TGTGCCAGCAGTGAGGCAAACACCATATATTTT.